These 13 T cell receptor beta chains originate from one sample sequenced in a study of cytotoxic CD8 clonotypes in ibrutinib-treated CLL. Some clones are missing from TCRdb's copy, which holds only in-frame ones; the method was immunoSEQ multiplex PCR. This table has 70,000 to 85,000 clones, approximately 80% appearing once. The material sequenced was PBMCs, taken at disease progression, from a patient treated with ibrutinib. The receptors were sampled from a human donor with chronic lymphocytic leukemia.

A single count supports this clone. V usage is TRBV29-1 and J usage is TRBJ1-1; no firm D call. The length of the CDR3 is 12 residues. The V and J ends lost 4 bases and 1 base respectively, with 7 bases between them. Per the germline V gene, CDR1 is SQVTM and CDR2 is ANQGSEA. The CDR3 DNA is TGCAGCGTTGGTTCCAGGAACACTGAAGCTTTCTTT. This sequence encodes CSVGSRNTEAFF.

The chain recombines TRBV28 with TRBJ1-2, with TRBD1 matching 8 bases. Trimming cost V 6 bases and J 8 bases; bases outside gene matches: 8. CDR3 length equals 13 residues. Per the germline V gene, CDR1 is MDHEN and CDR2 is SYDVKM. The DNA of the CDR3 is TGTGCCAGCAGGGACGGACAGGGATGGGGCTACACCTTC. As protein: CASRDGQGWGYTF.

CDR3 nucleotides: TGTGCCATCAGTGCCCGGACAAGGATGGAGAATGGCTACACCTTC. It yields the protein CAISARTRMENGYTF. The rearrangement links TRBV10-3 to TRBJ1-2; D perhaps matches TRBD1 (5 bases). The CDR3 loop spans 15 amino acids. Germline assignment: CDR1 ENHRY and CDR2 SYGVKD. Between the trimmed V and J ends, which lost 4 bases and 6 bases, there was a span of 18 bases.

J is TRBJ1-2 and V is TRBV6-5; no clear D. There are 13 residues in the CDR3. The V gene lost 4 bases and the J gene lost 4 bases, with 10 bases spanning the gap. Germline V gene sequence: CDR1 MNHEY, CDR2 SVGAGI. CDR3 residues: CASSFGQFYGYTF. In DNA, the CDR3 is TGTGCCAGCAGTTTCGGGCAGTTCTATGGCTACACCTTC.

The chain uses TRBV30 and TRBJ2-3, with TRBD1 matching over 9 bases. The CDR3 extends over 13 amino acids. V was clipped by 4 bases and J by 4 bases; unmatched bases: 3. From germline, CDR1 is GTSNPN and CDR2 SVGIG (reference sequence). CDR3: CAWNGDRADTQYF. The CDR3 nucleotides are TGTGCCTGGAATGGGGACAGGGCAGATACGCAGTATTTT.

In DNA, the CDR3 is TGTGCCACCAGCCTTCTAAGGAGTGAATATAGCAATCAGCCCCAGCATTTT. Amino acids: CATSLLRSEYSNQPQHF. The chain is built from TRBV15 and TRBJ1-5; D is uncertain. The V end was cut by 5 bases, the J end by 0 bases, with 17 bases between. Germline assignment: CDR1 LNHNV and CDR2 YYDKDF (reference sequence). The CDR3 loop spans 17 amino acids.

The V call is TRBV30, the J call TRBJ2-2; 7 positions agree with TRBD1. CDR3 size: 12 residues. The germline V gene has CDR1 GTSNPN and CDR2 SVGIG (reference sequence). Trimming cost V 7 bases and J 7 bases; bases outside gene matches: 6. The CDR3: CALTGWIGELFF. CDR3 nucleotides: TGTGCCTTGACAGGGTGGATCGGGGAGCTGTTTTTT.

The rearrangement joins TRBV27 to TRBJ1-5; TRBD1 is a possible D gene (6 bases). Germline assignment: CDR1 MNHEY and CDR2 SMNVEV (reference sequence). V lost 6 bases and J lost 3, with 15 bases in between. The CDR3 is 15 residues long. As DNA, the CDR3 is TGTGCCAGCAGGCCGGGGGCGTCGATCAATCAGCCCCAGCATTTT. Its protein is CASRPGASINQPQHF.

The V and J genes are TRBV11-2 and TRBJ2-4; 8 nucleotides match TRBD2. Per the germline V gene, CDR1 is SGHAT and CDR2 is FQNNGV. The CDR3 spans 17 residues. V lost 4 bases, J lost 3 bases, and 11 bases stayed unmatched. The CDR3 is CASSSYLTGTSKNIQYF. Here the CDR3 DNA reads TGTGCCAGCAGCTCCTACTTAACCGGGACTAGCAAAAACATTCAGTACTTC.

Remarks on this clone: Other DNA sequences in this sample translate to the same CDR3. This rearrangement joins TRBV18 to TRBJ1-5; D call uncertain. Germline V CDR1 and CDR2: KGHSH, LQKENI. V lost 2 bases to trimming and J lost 2 bases, with 4 bases between them. The CDR3 covers 13 residues. The CDR3 is CASSPSGNQPQHF. The CDR3 DNA follows: TGTGCCAGCTCACCATCGGGCAATCAGCCCCAGCATTTT.

The CDR3 region is CASSREVYGEQYF. In nucleotides, the CDR3 is TGTGCCAGCTCACGAGAGGTTTACGGCGAGCAGTACTTC. V usage is TRBV18 and J usage is TRBJ2-7; D is undetermined. The germline V gene has CDR1 KGHSH and CDR2 LQKENI. The CDR3 has 13 residues. Between the trimmed V and J ends, which lost 4 bases and 6 bases, there was a span of 13 bases.

The chain is built from TRBV28 and TRBJ2-7; 11 nucleotides align to TRBD1. The J segment lost 4 bases and the V segment lost 5 bases, leaving 4 bases of the junction unmatched. CDR3 length equals 14 residues. The germline V gene has CDR1 MDHEN and CDR2 SYDVKM. CDR3 sequence (DNA): TGTGCCAGCAGTACGGACAGGGGGCGGTACGAGCAGTACTTC. Translating it yields CASSTDRGRYEQYF.

The chain couples TRBV6-1 to TRBJ2-2; possible D gene TRBD1, 6 bases. Germline-derived CDR1 and CDR2 are MNHNS and SASEGT. Trimming left V 6 bases short and J 4 bases short, with 9 bases between. The CDR3 loop spans 13 amino acids. The CDR3 sequence is CASRSRGTGELFF. The CDR3 DNA is TGTGCCAGCAGGTCCAGGGGCACCGGGGAGCTGTTTTTT.